One sample yielded the 22 T cell receptor beta chains listed below, sequenced in a study of beta chain features in type 1 diabetes. The entirety of the isolated RNA underwent reverse transcription, so expressed TCRB transcripts were sequenced. TCRdb keeps only in-frame clones here, not all; method: immunoSEQ multiplex PCR. Of more than 300,000 clones in the sample, under 8.5% were seen once. The specimen sequenced was central memory CD4+ T cells from blood. All receptors derive from a woman aged 18-29 years in good health.

V usage is TRBV6-5 and J usage is TRBJ2-3, with D perhaps TRBD1 (5 bases). CDR3 length: 13 residues. Trimming cost V 2 bases and J 9 bases, with 12 bases left between them. Germline CDR1 MNHEY, CDR2 SVGAGI. CDR3 nucleotide sequence: TGTGCCAGCAGTTACACCCAGGGTGTCACGCAGTATTTT. This sequence encodes CASSYTQGVTQYF.

This clone was seen a few times. The chain carries TRBV21-1 and TRBJ2-7; the D call TRBD1 from the table was never checked on the DNA. TRBV21-1 corresponds to a pseudogene. This CDR3 comprises 15 residues. The CDR3 DNA reads TGTGCCAGCAGCAAAGTGGGGACAAGCTACTACGAGCAGTACTTC. Residues: CASSKVGTSYYEQYF.

The V and J genes are TRBV7-9 and TRBJ2-1, with a tentative D call TRBD1 (5 bases). V dropped 2 bases and J dropped 11 bases, with 10 bases sitting between them. From germline, CDR1 is SEHNR and CDR2 FQNEAQ (reference sequence). The CDR3 is 12 amino acids. CDR3 in amino acids: CASSLIQGKQFF. In DNA form, the CDR3 reads TGTGCCAGCAGCTTAATTCAGGGAAAGCAGTTCTTC.

This clone was seen only a few times. This chain connects TRBV28 to TRBJ2-1, with 7 bases that match TRBD2. The V gene end was trimmed by 4 bases and the J gene end by 1 base; junction bases not matched to a gene: 10. The germline CDR1 and CDR2 sequences are MDHEN and SYDVKM. The CDR3 is 17 residues long. CDR3: CASSSIPLAESYNEQFF. The CDR3 DNA reads as TGTGCCAGCAGTTCGATACCCCTAGCGGAATCCTACAATGAGCAGTTCTTC.

This clone was detected only a few times. The chain links TRBV27 to TRBJ2-5, with D perhaps TRBD1 (6 bases). Trimming removed 2 bases from V and 7 bases from J, with 20 bases in between. Germline V gene sequence: CDR1 MNHEY, CDR2 SMNVEV (reference sequence). The CDR3 has 16 residues. The CDR3: CASSLKRNNRDGTQYF. The DNA for the CDR3 is TGTGCCAGCAGTTTAAAGCGAAATAACAGGGACGGGACCCAGTACTTC.

This chain connects TRBV14 to TRBJ2-3; 7 bases fit TRBD1. The V and J ends lost 3 bases and 0 bases, in that order; junction bases with no gene match: 9. There are 17 residues in the CDR3. Germline V gives CDR1 SGHDN, CDR2 FVKESK. The CDR3 nucleotides are TGTGCCAGCAGCCAGCGCAGGGGGACGGCGAGCACAGATACGCAGTATTTT. It is translated as CASSQRRGTASTDTQYF.

In its sample, this clone was seen a few times. The V and J genes are TRBV18 and TRBJ2-7; TRBD2 matches 7 bases. Germline V gene data show CDR1 as KGHSH and CDR2 as LQKENI. This CDR3 is built from 14 residues. The V segment lost 2 bases and the J segment 2 bases; nucleotides outside the gene matches: 3. CDR3 nucleotides: TGTGCCAGCTCACCATCTAGCGGACCCTACGAGCAGTACTTC. Translated, it gives CASSPSSGPYEQYF.

V gene TRBV4-1 combines with J gene TRBJ2-1; D tentatively reads TRBD1 or TRBD2 (5 bases each). Germline V gene sequence: CDR1 MGHRA, CDR2 YSYEKL. Trimming stripped 1 base from V and 9 bases from J, with 22 bases between. The CDR3 extends over 17 amino acids. The CDR3 sequence: CASSQALRDPRVSEQFF. CDR3 bases: TGCGCCAGCAGCCAAGCTCTCCGGGACCCTAGAGTAAGTGAGCAGTTCTTC.

This chain joins TRBV6-4 and TRBJ2-1; D call uncertain. The germline V gene encodes CDR1 MRHNA and CDR2 SNTAGT. The ends were cut back, 3 bases at V and 5 bases at J, with 14 bases in the middle. CDR3 length equals 15 residues. CDR3 in DNA: TGTGCCAGCAGTGAAGTTCCGCGGAAAAACAATGAGCAGTTCTTC. As protein: CASSEVPRKNNEQFF.

This clone was seen a handful of times. The chain combines TRBV10-3 with TRBJ2-2; 8 positions match TRBD2. The germline V gene has CDR1 ENHRY and CDR2 SYGVKD. The CDR3 is 15 amino acids. V lost 7 bases and J lost 9; bases outside the gene matches: 13. The DNA for the CDR3 is TGTGCCATCACCGGGACTAGTAGTGGTATACGGGAGCTGTTTTTT. Protein product: CAITGTSSGIRELFF.

This clone was detected many times. The chain links TRBV11-2 to TRBJ2-1; a possible D gene is TRBD1 (6 bases). The CDR3 spans 16 residues. From germline, CDR1 is SGHAT and CDR2 FQNNGV. The germline V and J ends were trimmed by 0 bases and 4 bases, with 13 bases remaining between them. Here the CDR3 DNA reads TGTGCCAGCAGCTTAGACGGATACAGGGATTACAATGAGCAGTTCTTC. It is translated as CASSLDGYRDYNEQFF.

This clone was counted only a few times. The chain has TRBV5-6 and TRBJ2-3; D gene ambiguous. Per the germline V gene, CDR1 is SGHDT and CDR2 is YYEEEE. This CDR3 is built from 11 residues. Trimming pared 5 bases from V and 5 bases from J, leaving 6 bases between. CDR3 in amino acids: CASRRRDTQYF. The CDR3 DNA follows: TGTGCCAGCAGGAGGCGAGATACGCAGTATTTT.

This clone was picked up a small number of times. The rearrangement uses TRBV6-5 and TRBJ1-1, with 11 nucleotides matching TRBD1. The CDR3 covers 14 residues. The V gene's germline CDR1 is MNHEY and CDR2 SVGAGI. V gave up 6 bases and J gave up 5 bases; unmatched junction bases: 5. Written as DNA, the CDR3 is TGTGCCAGCAGCTCCGGGGACAGGGGGACTGAAGCTTTCTTT. Its protein is CASSSGDRGTEAFF.

This clone was seen more than once but under ten times. The chain combines TRBV7-9 with TRBJ1-2; D may be TRBD1 (5 bases). The CDR3 runs to 14 residues. Germline values: CDR1 SEHNR, CDR2 FQNEAQ (reference sequence). Deletions cut 1 base from V and 8 bases from J, with 14 bases between. The CDR3 spells CASSLEAAREGYTF. The CDR3 nucleotides read TGTGCCAGCAGCTTAGAGGCAGCCAGGGAGGGCTACACCTTC.

This clone was counted a few times. The CDR3 coding sequence is TGTGCCAGCAGTCCGTCCTCTGCGGGAGGGGGAGATGAGCAGTTCTTC. It translates to CASSPSSAGGGDEQFF. The chain uses TRBV28 and TRBJ2-1, with TRBD2 identical over 9 bases. J lost 8 bases, V lost 5 bases, and 13 bases had no gene match. This CDR3 has 16 amino acids. The germline V gene encodes CDR1 MDHEN and CDR2 SYDVKM.

This clone was detected only a few times. This sequence joins TRBV7-9 and TRBJ2-7; possibly TRBD2 for D (6 bases). The CDR3 has 13 residues. Trimming cost V 5 bases and J 2 bases, with 10 bases left between them. Germline values: CDR1 SEHNR, CDR2 FQNEAQ (reference sequence). This CDR3 reads CASSLRETYEQYF. The CDR3 DNA reads TGTGCCAGCAGCCTTCGGGAGACCTACGAGCAGTACTTC. Full variable domain (remainder filled in from reference TRBV7-9 and TRBJ2-7): DTGVSQNPRHKITKRGQNVTFRCDPISEHNRLYWYRQTLGQGPEFLTYFQNEAQLEKSRLLSDRFSAERPKGSFSTLEIQRTEQGDSAMYLCASSLRETYEQYFGPGTRLTVT.

This clone has only a few counts. The rearrangement uses TRBV5-1 and TRBJ2-3; D is uncertain. Trimming removed 1 base at V and 1 base at J, with 4 bases between. This CDR3 spans 13 amino acids. Germline V gives CDR1 SGHRS, CDR2 YFSETQ. CDR3 nucleotides: TGCGCCAGCAGCTTGTTTGGCACAGATACGCAGTATTTT. Translating it yields CASSLFGTDTQYF.

Only a few counts were recorded for this clone. The chain recombines TRBV28 with TRBJ2-7; D gene ambiguous. Looked up from germline, CDR1 is MDHEN and CDR2 is SYDVKM. With 1 base removed from V and 6 bases from J, the gap between germline ends came to 10 bases. The CDR3 runs to 13 residues. CDR3 sequence reads: CASSLSGEAEQYF. CDR3 coding DNA: TGTGCCAGCAGTTTATCTGGTGAGGCCGAGCAGTACTTC. Combining the CDR3 with reference TRBV28 and TRBJ2-7 gives the whole variable domain DVKVTQSSRYLVKRTGEKVFLECVQDMDHENMFWYRQDPGLGLRLIYFSYDVKMKEKGDIPEGYSVSREKKERFSLILESASTNQTSMYLCASSLSGEAEQYFGPGTRLTVT.

This clone was detected only a few times. The rearrangement joins TRBV7-3 to TRBJ2-1; possibly TRBD2 for D (6 bases). The CDR3 runs 14 residues. The germline V gene has CDR1 SGHTA and CDR2 FQGTGA. V was clipped by 2 bases and J by 6 bases, with 11 bases between them. The CDR3 sequence: CASSLGLAFNEQFF. For the CDR3, the DNA is TGTGCCAGCAGCTTAGGGCTAGCGTTCAATGAGCAGTTCTTC.

This clone has only a few counts. J is TRBJ1-4 and V is TRBV5-1; 9 nucleotides line up with TRBD1. The germline V gene has CDR1 SGHRS and CDR2 YFSETQ. The CDR3 contains 15 residues. V gave up 0 bases and J gave up 5 bases; unmatched junction bases: 2. The CDR3, as DNA: TGCGCCAGCAGCTTGGGTGGGACAGGGAATGAAAAACTGTTTTTT. Encoded protein: CASSLGGTGNEKLFF.

The CDR3 DNA reads as TGTGCCAGCAGCTTTATCCTCCAGGGCGCCAAAAACATTCAGTACTTC. Its translation is CASSFILQGAKNIQYF. The chain combines TRBV7-8 with TRBJ2-4; D may be TRBD1 (5 bases). V gave up 3 bases and J gave up 1 base, with 13 bases separating them. CDR1 is SGHVS, CDR2 FQNEAQ, per germline. The CDR3 is made up of 16 amino acids.

V is TRBV29-1 and J is TRBJ2-3; D perhaps matches TRBD1 (5 bases). V dropped 2 bases and J dropped 6 bases, with 18 bases sitting between them. Germline CDR1 and CDR2: SQVTM and ANQGSEA. The CDR3 contains 15 residues. The CDR3, as DNA: TGCAGCGTTGAAAGGAGACAGTGGGTGGTTGATACGCAGTATTTT. Translated: CSVERRQWVVDTQYF.